This T cell receptor beta chain was retrieved from a study of identical twins' blood T cells. Study observations and caveats: Abundant TCRbeta CDR3s overlapped more between twins than with unrelated donors. Even for out-of-frame TCRbeta, twins reportedly shared V gene usage much more than unrelated donors.

MiXCR, applied by TCRdb to the 5' RACE reads, yields one record per CDR3 protein. The sample lists hundreds of thousands of distinct CDR3 sequences; over 25% were seen once. This clonotype was detected many times. The antigen remains undetermined. All three twin pairs grew up together with likely shared infections and vaccines. The CDR3 spans 12 residues. Deletions cut 7 bases from V and 8 bases from J, with 11 bases between. V gene TRBV23-1 combines with J gene TRBJ1-4; D is ambiguous. TRBV23-1 is flagged as an ORF with uncertain function. The source of this sequence is a woman aged 18 to 55 in good health. Sample: PBMCs. The CDR3 DNA follows: TGCGCCAGCAACCCGGCGGCGGAAAAACTGTTTTTT. This codes for CASNPAAEKLFF.